This T cell receptor (beta chain) was captured by sequencing in a study of T cells after yellow fever vaccination. Template switching with 5'RACE generated the TCR cDNA and added a universal primer site and UMIs. TCRdb re-derived calls from the 5' RACE reads in MiXCR, one entry per CDR3 protein. Here the sample spans about 310,000 distinct CDR3 sequences, 3.6% being singletons. Germline V gene data show CDR1 as SGHTS and CDR2 as YDEGEE. Trimming removed 3 bases at V and 2 bases at J, with 11 bases between. The CDR3 is made up of 14 amino acids. This clonotype has at least ten counts. The target antigen is unknown. Study-wide results and limits: Across the CD4 and CD8 compartments, a small share of clonotypes was present in both. Most primary-vaccination clones recurred post-booster (around 95% CD4, roughly 87% CD8).

This TCR derives from a young man who received the YFV17D yellow fever vaccine. This chain joins TRBV5-8 and TRBJ1-2; no reliable D call. Specimen: PBMCs, collected on the day of the yellow fever booster vaccination. The CDR3 nucleotides read TGTGCCAGCAGCTCGCCCCCCCAGAACTATGGCTACACCTTC. It encodes CASSSPPQNYGYTF.